This TCR beta chain is drawn from a study of blood T cells in healthy people across ages. Germline V gives CDR1 LGHNA, CDR2 YSLEER. This CDR3 is built from 17 residues. Unmatched junction bases numbered 7, after V lost 0 bases and J lost 0 bases. In regard to this clonotype: Antigen specificity is unknown.

A second PCR of about 7 to 12 cycles used a sample-barcoded 5' primer and a J-beta primer mix. TCRdb recomputed calls from the 5' RACE reads with MiXCR, one row per CDR3 protein. The data show around 970,000 distinct CDR3 sequences, with about 51% seen just once and 20% to 25% held by the top ten. Study-level results: Naive T cell percentage and TCR beta diversity correlated strongly.

The gene calls are TRBV4-3 and TRBJ2-5, with 7 bases aligning to TRBD2. The sequenced material came from blood. The source is a woman aged 55-75 years in good health. CDR3 DNA sequence: TGCGCCAGCAGCCAAGATACCAGCGGGGTATACCAAGAGACCCAGTACTTC. Encoded protein: CASSQDTSGVYQETQYF.